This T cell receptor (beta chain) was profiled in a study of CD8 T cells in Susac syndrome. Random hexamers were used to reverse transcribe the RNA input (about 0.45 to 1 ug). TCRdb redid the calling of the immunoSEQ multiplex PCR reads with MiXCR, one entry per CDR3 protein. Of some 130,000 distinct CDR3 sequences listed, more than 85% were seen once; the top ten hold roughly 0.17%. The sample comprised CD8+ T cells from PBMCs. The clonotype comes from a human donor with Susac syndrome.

The CDR3 nucleotides read TGTGCCAGCAGCCAAGACCTCATCGGATTGAACACTGAAGCTTTCTTT. Amino acid sequence: CASSQDLIGLNTEAFF. The V and J genes are TRBV3-1 and TRBJ1-1; no firm D call. Between the trimmed V and J ends, which lost 0 bases and 0 bases, there was a span of 11 bases. CDR3 length: 16 residues. Per the germline V gene, CDR1 is LGHDT and CDR2 is YNNKEL (reference sequence).